This record concerns one T cell receptor beta chain sequence. There is no known antigen for this receptor. Within one base of it there is no much larger clone, and no base qualities were kept. Looking up the germline V gene (reference sequence) yields CDR1 DFQATT and CDR2 SNEGSKA. CDR3 length: 15 amino acids, cysteine to phenylalanine. The DNA shown is the 45-base CDR3, in frame from base 1. Trimming takes 0 bases from V and 0 bases from J, and the germline ends sit 11 bases apart. The data were obtained in a study of CD8 T cells in Susac syndrome (dated by TCRdb to between 2018 and 2021). Describing the broader study: Repertoire sequencing was used to test whether CD8+ T cell activation and differentiation in Susac syndrome was antigen driven. The study compared CD8+ T cell repertoire clonality among around 11 healthy donors, around 14 Susac syndrome patients and roughly 15 multiple sclerosis patients.

Peripheral blood CD8+ and CD4+ T cells from healthy donors, Susac syndrome patients and multiple sclerosis patients were profiled using high-throughput TCR beta sequencing. The healthy donors served as controls matched for age and sex. Bulk CD8+ and CD4+ T cells were purified by magnetic negative isolation, while CD8+ TEMRA cells were enriched using FACS. Blood was collected in EDTA tubes and processed within 24 hours, with PBMCs isolated through density gradient centrifugation. PBMCs destined for TCR sequencing were cryopreserved in liquid nitrogen and later thawed in a 37 °C water bath. A purity of at least 90% was achieved for sorted or isolated CD4+, CD8+ and CD8+ TEMRA cells. On the study overall, not on this receptor specifically: The study acknowledged that relatively few individuals were included in the TCR sequencing and HLA analysis.

RNA was extracted using the RNeasy kit, and roughly 0.45 to 1 microgram was reverse transcribed with random hexamers. The immunoSEQ multiplex PCR assay, covering 54 Vbeta and 13 Jbeta segments, was used to amplify TCR beta CDR3 regions. PCR amplification bias was corrected using a synthetic template baseline for primer optimization and computational correction. As for the original processing: Reads were annotated to V, D and J genes per IMGT and analyzed with immunoSEQ Analyzer, keeping only productive sequences. To calculate clonality, Shannon entropy was normalized by log2 of the number of productive unique sequences and then subtracted from one. Public and private clones were assessed among the 100 most prevalent clones of each patient and control. Clones were defined as Susac-specific when absent from the healthy and MS cohorts, from about 970 published viral clones and from other ImmuneACCESS disease sequences. Starting from the raw public reads, TCRdb applied fastp trimming at Q25, assembled clones with MiXCR and retained in-frame beta chains. All rows with the same CDR3 protein become a single entry with the most common DNA and genes. TCRdb, not the original authors, processed these V and J calls. Within this sample are 130,000 to 150,000 distinct CDR3 sequences, with nearly 95% of them counted one time only. Approximately 0.3% of the sample is in the top ten clones.

The TCR sequence derives from a human donor in good health. Sequenced material: CD8+ T cells from PBMCs. The chain joins TRBV20-1 to TRBJ1-2, with no confidently assigned D gene. The CDR3 reads as follows: CSARDLGAPNYGYTF. The sequence in DNA is TGCAGTGCTAGAGATCTGGGAGCGCCTAACTATGGCTACACCTTC.